The subject of this entry is one T cell receptor (beta chain). It has no known antigen specificity. Per-base quality was not reported, and no clone a single base away is much larger than it. To prepare the library, the immunoSEQ multiplex PCR assay was applied. For TCR sequencing, RNA was extracted from every sample and reverse transcribed into cDNA to serve as template. SuperScript III was used to make first-strand cDNA, primed with a 2:1 mix of oligo-dT and random hexamers. A synthetic immune receptor repertoire was used to assess amplification bias, and residual bias was removed computationally. Per the authors' processing: Raw reads were preprocessed to remove errors, and CDR3 was defined according to IMGT conventions as the region from the conserved cysteine to phenylalanine. Clonality was computed as 1 minus the Shannon entropy, with the entropy normalized by log2 of the number of productive unique TCRs. Whether scalp clones were CD4 or CD8 was inferred by matching scalp TCRbeta sequences against CD4 and CD8 repertoires sorted from blood. Imported from immuneACCESS, the table was reduced by TCRdb to in-frame sequences with V and J called. These copies leave out some clones; in studies compared against another copy, an unresolved V gene accounts for under half, and the cause of the remainder is not known. V, J and clone size derive from that table, while D and trimming were established from the DNA sequence. The sample contains about 100,000 clones, 65% to 85% of them found a single time. The ten largest clones capture 20% to 25% of the sample.

This specimen's time point label, interpreted: less than 30 weeks on oral tofacitinib. The treatment or condition label of this sample denotes: oral pan-JAK inhibitor, 5-10 mg twice daily. From alopecia areata patients, peripheral blood was collected along with lesional scalp punch biopsies. PBMCs were isolated by density centrifugation and stained for CD3, CD4 and CD8, after which CD4+ and CD8+ T cells were sorted on a FACSAria. The junction shows trimming of 2 bases on V and 1 base on J, plus 6 bases between the germline ends. CDR1 KGHSH and CDR2 LQKENI were looked up in the germline V gene. Counted from cysteine to phenylalanine, this CDR3 has 13 amino acids. The DNA shown is the 39-base CDR3, in frame from base 1. The entry originates in a study of CD8+ T cells in alopecia areata (dated by TCRdb to the late 2010s). In terms of the full investigation: The treated patients took part in an open-label pilot trial in which moderate-to-severe alopecia areata was treated with oral tofacitinib at 5 to 10 mg twice daily. Tofacitinib was given for 6 to 18 months, followed by 6 months of follow-up off drug to assess delayed response and recurrence. For the treated patients, the SALT score, which quantifies what percentage of scalp surface area is affected, served as the measure of disease severity. To study T cell clonal expansion in alopecia areata, the researchers applied high-throughput TCRbeta sequencing to both the C3H/HeJ mouse model and human patients. Scalp tissue and sorted CD4+ and CD8+ peripheral blood T cells from patchy and totalis/universalis alopecia areata patients and from healthy controls were covered by human TCRbeta sequencing. Patients on tofacitinib were biopsied at baseline and after 4 and 24 weeks of treatment, and several of the patients also had a later scalp biopsy. Scalp clonality was compared among normal scalp (n=4), patchy alopecia areata scalp (n=8), and alopecia totalis/universalis scalp (n=8). RNA was obtained with the PAXgene miRNA kit for fixed scalp, the miRNeasy kit for PBMCs, and the RNeasy kit for mouse skin. TCRbeta CDR3 regions were amplified by immunoSEQ multiplex PCR using 35 Vbeta forward and 13 Jbeta reverse primers.

Here is what the overall study found, with its caveats: Many expanded lesional clones were found to persist in scalp and blood during tofacitinib treatment, and relapse after treatment cessation may be partly explained by this persistence. Tofacitinib significantly decreased scalp clonality and the number of expanded CD8+ clones among the top 100 scalp clones. Lesional scalp, especially in alopecia totalis/universalis, showed higher clonality and more expanded CD8+ clones than normal scalp, suggesting antigenic drive. Resident alphabeta T cells in normal human skin are also sequenced, complicating scalp TCR repertoire analysis, unlike mouse skin dominated by gammadelta T cells. Because the treated cohort was small and included a single nonresponder, larger studies are needed to assess links between baseline CD8+ expansion and response. Compared with mice, TCR sequences shared between patients were less clear, possibly partly because of HLA diversity across the patient population.

This receptor chain uses TRBV18 and TRBJ2-7; a confident D gene designation cannot be given. Specimen: CD8+ T cells sorted from blood, collected at week 24, from a patient treated with tofacitinib. The source is a human donor with alopecia areata. The CDR3 has the sequence CASSPAASYEQYF. The DNA reads as follows: TGTGCCAGCTCACCAGCGGCGTCCTACGAGCAGTACTTC.